These 27 T cell receptor beta chains were sequenced from one sample in a study of blood T cells in healthy people across ages. Using a J-beta primer mix together with a sample-barcoded 5' primer, a second PCR was run for about 6 to 11 cycles. TCRdb ran MiXCR on the 5' RACE reads and lists one entry per CDR3 protein. In the table there are 800,000 to 950,000 distinct CDR3 sequences, 25% to 35% of which are singletons. The sample also formed part of further work on T cells of mothers and their children.

Sequences were obtained from blood. The source is a woman aged 40-49 years in good health.

This sequence joins TRBV7-2 and TRBJ1-5; D may be TRBD1 (5 bases). The CDR3 has 16 amino acids. Between the trimmed V and J ends, which lost 5 bases and 4 bases, there was a span of 18 bases. Per germline, CDR1 SGHTA and CDR2 FQGNSA. CDR3 in amino acids: CASSPRDGGWNQPQHF. CDR3 coding DNA: TGTGCCAGCAGCCCGCGAGACGGGGGTTGGAATCAGCCCCAGCATTTT.

V is TRBV5-1 and J is TRBJ2-3; D perhaps matches TRBD1 (6 bases). The V end was cut by 0 bases, the J end by 1 base, with 9 bases between. Germline-derived CDR1 and CDR2 are SGHRS and YFSETQ. The CDR3 spans 15 residues. CDR3 DNA: TGCGCCAGCAGCTTGGAGGACAGCGGCACAGATACGCAGTATTTT. The encoded protein is CASSLEDSGTDTQYF.

The V and J genes are TRBV7-2 and TRBJ2-3; D gene unclear. The CDR3 loop spans 14 amino acids. The V gene's germline CDR1 is SGHTA and CDR2 FQGNSA. Trimming stripped 4 bases from V and 3 bases from J, with 11 bases between. CDR3 amino acids: CASSSVARTDTQYF. In DNA form, the CDR3 reads TGTGCCAGCAGCTCCGTCGCGAGGACAGATACGCAGTATTTT.

This chain joins TRBV20-1 and TRBJ2-5; TRBD1 matches 8 bases. J was trimmed by 0 bases and V by 3 bases; bases with no gene match: 9. CDR1 DFQATT and CDR2 SNEGSKA come from the germline V gene (reference sequence). The CDR3 contains 16 residues. CDR3 sequence (DNA): TGCAGTGCTAGTGACCAGGACAGGGTGTACCAAGAGACCCAGTACTTC. Residues: CSASDQDRVYQETQYF.

This clonotype was observed a few times. V and J are TRBV27 and TRBJ2-2; tentative D call: TRBD1 (6 bases). V lost 3 bases and J lost 8, with 16 bases in between. Germline loops: CDR1 MNHEY, CDR2 SMNVEV (reference sequence). CDR3 length: 15 amino acids. The CDR3 DNA is TGTGCCAGCAGTTTGGATTCAGGGGCGAGTGGGGAGCTGTTTTTT. Its protein is CASSLDSGASGELFF.

This clonotype was seen repeatedly, ten times or more. The DNA of the CDR3 is TGTGCCAGCAGCTTAGTCGGACTAGCGGGGGATACGCAGTATTTT. Protein product: CASSLVGLAGDTQYF. The chain recombines TRBV7-2 with TRBJ2-3; 12 nucleotides agree with TRBD2. V lost 1 base, J lost 6 bases, and 2 bases stayed unmatched. Germline loops: CDR1 SGHTA, CDR2 FQGNSA. The CDR3 covers 15 residues.

J is TRBJ2-3 and V is TRBV18, with D possibly TRBD1 on 6 matching bases. The CDR3 is made up of 15 amino acids. Germline V gene data show CDR1 as KGHSH and CDR2 as LQKENI. The V gene lost 6 bases and the J gene lost 4 bases, with 17 bases spanning the gap. The CDR3 region has the DNA TGTGCCAGCTCCAGGGACACAATATGGGCAGATACGCAGTATTTT. Translated: CASSRDTIWADTQYF.

This clonotype was counted many times. CDR3 in DNA: TGTGCCAGCAGCATGTCCTACGAGCAGTACTTC. It is translated as CASSMSYEQYF. The chain recombines TRBV7-2 with TRBJ2-7; D unresolved. V lost 5 bases and J lost 1, with 3 bases in between. CDR3 length: 11 residues. Germline CDR1 is SGHTA and CDR2 is FQGNSA.

The chain has TRBV7-2 and TRBJ2-5; unclear D gene. The CDR3 is 14 amino acids. CDR1 and CDR2 (germline): SGHTA, FQGNSA. Trimming removed 1 base from V and 4 bases from J, with 10 bases in between. This CDR3 reads CASSLGLKPETQYF. The CDR3 DNA reads TGTGCCAGCAGCTTAGGTCTCAAGCCAGAGACCCAGTACTTC.

The chain recombines TRBV20-1 with TRBJ2-3; 7 bases line up with TRBD1. Germline V CDR1 and CDR2: DFQATT, SNEGSKA (reference sequence). This CDR3 is built from 17 residues. V lost 4 bases and J lost 0; bases outside the gene matches: 13. The CDR3 DNA reads as TGCAGTGCTACGGAAAGGGACAGCGACTTTAGCACAGATACGCAGTATTTT. It codes for CSATERDSDFSTDTQYF.

A few counts support this clonotype. This chain connects TRBV7-2 to TRBJ1-4; D uncertain. The CDR3 is 13 residues long. Germline lookup yields CDR1 SGHTA and CDR2 FQGNSA. V was clipped by 2 bases and J by 8 bases, with 9 bases between them. The CDR3: CASSLRVWEKLFF. The CDR3 DNA sequence: TGTGCCAGCAGCTTACGGGTTTGGGAAAAACTGTTTTTT.

This clonotype was observed a few times. This rearrangement joins TRBV20-1 to TRBJ1-2; D unresolved. V lost 0 bases and J 5 bases, leaving 16 bases between the germline ends. The CDR3 extends over 15 amino acids. CDR1 is DFQATT and CDR2 is SNEGSKA in the germline V gene (reference sequence). The CDR3 nucleotides are TGCAGTGCTAGAGATGAGGCCATCCTGGGGTATGGCTACACCTTC. Translating gives CSARDEAILGYGYTF.

Ten or more counts support this clonotype. CDR3 in amino acids: CASSLKVQSYEQYF. CDR3 nucleotides: TGTGCCAGCAGTTTAAAGGTCCAATCCTACGAGCAGTACTTC. J is TRBJ2-7 and V is TRBV28; D not certain. Trimming pared 2 bases from V and 1 base from J, leaving 9 bases between. This CDR3 is built from 14 residues. Germline V CDR1 and CDR2: MDHEN, SYDVKM.

The V call is TRBV6-1, the J call TRBJ1-5; TRBD1 agrees at 7 bases. The CDR3 is 15 residues long. Germline V CDR1 and CDR2: MNHNS, SASEGT. J lost 0 bases, V lost 7 bases, and 6 bases had no gene match. The CDR3 DNA reads TGTGCCAGCACGCAGGGGGGACTTAGCAATCAGCCCCAGCATTTT. This sequence encodes CASTQGGLSNQPQHF.

Concerning this clonotype itself: Given a much more abundant clone one base away, this may be a read error. This chain connects TRBV10-3 to TRBJ2-7, with 8 bases matching TRBD1. Germline CDR1 reads ENHRY; CDR2 reads SYGVKD. The CDR3 runs to 14 residues. CDR3 sequence: CAISPGQEAYKQYF. The CDR3 nucleotides are TGTGCCATCAGTCCGGGACAGGAGGCCTACAAGCAGTACTTC.

V is TRBV5-6 and J is TRBJ2-1; D remains ambiguous. The V gene lost 6 bases and the J gene lost 6 bases, with 16 bases spanning the gap. Germline lookup yields CDR1 SGHDT and CDR2 YYEEEE. This CDR3 has 14 residues. This chain's CDR3 is CASTFRVAGNEQFF. CDR3 DNA: TGTGCCAGCACCTTTAGGGTGGCAGGCAATGAGCAGTTCTTC. Together with reference TRBV5-6 and TRBJ2-1, the CDR3 gives the full variable domain: DAGVTQSPTHLIKTRGQQVTLRCSPKSGHDTVSWYQQALGQGPQFIFQYYEEEERQRGNFPDRFSGHQFPNYSSELNVNALLLGDSALYLCASTFRVAGNEQFFGPGTRLTVL.

Many counts were recorded for this clonotype. The CDR3 coding sequence is TGCAGTGCTAGGTTACAGGGGGTGGGCAATCAGCCCCAGCATTTT. Its translation: CSARLQGVGNQPQHF. V usage is TRBV20-1 and J usage is TRBJ1-5; 8 bases fit TRBD1. Germline CDR1 reads DFQATT; CDR2 reads SNEGSKA (reference sequence). The V segment lost 3 bases and the J segment 2 bases; nucleotides outside the gene matches: 6. The CDR3 spans 15 residues.

This clonotype was observed a handful of times. The junction departs from germline at one end; a sequencing error may be responsible. The genes are TRBV7-9 and TRBJ1-1; the D is unclear. Germline loops: CDR1 SEHNR, CDR2 FQNEAQ (reference sequence). CDR3 size: 13 residues. The CDR3 protein is CASSQAPNPEAFF. In nucleotides, the CDR3 is TGTGCCAGCAGCCAGGCCCCGAACCCTGAAGCTTTCTTT.

This chain joins TRBV19 and TRBJ1-2, with 7 nucleotides matching TRBD1. CDR1 and CDR2 (germline): LNHDA, SQIVND (reference sequence). V gave up 6 bases and J gave up 1 base; unmatched junction bases: 11. This CDR3 comprises 16 residues. The chain's CDR3 is CASSLRSGQINYGYTF. The CDR3, as DNA: TGTGCCAGTAGCCTCCGCTCGGGACAGATTAACTATGGCTACACCTTC.

This clonotype was observed a few times. The chain is built from TRBV7-8 and TRBJ1-1; D is uncertain. This CDR3 has 14 residues. The V end was cut by 8 bases, the J end by 1 base, with 14 bases between. Germline V CDR1 and CDR2: SGHVS, FQNEAQ. Here the CDR3 reads CASAFPAGNTEAFF. For the CDR3, the DNA is TGTGCCAGCGCCTTCCCGGCGGGGAACACTGAAGCTTTCTTT.

In its sample, this clonotype was seen many times. The chain couples TRBV5-6 to TRBJ2-1; the D gene is possibly TRBD1 (7 bases). V was trimmed by 0 bases and J by 3 bases, leaving 13 bases between them. CDR3 size: 16 residues. The V gene's germline CDR1 is SGHDT and CDR2 YYEEEE. CDR3 sequence: CASSLEGGGVYNEQFF. DNA of the CDR3: TGTGCCAGCAGCTTGGAAGGAGGGGGCGTCTACAATGAGCAGTTCTTC. The full variable domain, its missing parts supplied by reference TRBV5-6 and TRBJ2-1, is DAGVTQSPTHLIKTRGQQVTLRCSPKSGHDTVSWYQQALGQGPQFIFQYYEEEERQRGNFPDRFSGHQFPNYSSELNVNALLLGDSALYLCASSLEGGGVYNEQFFGPGTRLTVL.

Points on this clonotype: It may be a read error: a sequence one base away is much more abundant. This chain links TRBV12-3 or TRBV12-4 with TRBJ2-3, with TRBD2 identical over 7 bases. The CDR3 is made up of 16 amino acids. The CDR3 protein is CASSLIGAGSTDAQYF. CDR3 bases: TGTGCCAGCAGTTTAATCGGAGCGGGGAGCACAGATGCGCAGTATTTT.

The chain recombines TRBV30 with TRBJ2-5; a possible D gene is TRBD1 (6 bases). This CDR3 is 13 amino acids long. Germline-derived CDR1 and CDR2 are GTSNPN and SVGIG (reference sequence). Trimming took off 2 bases at V and 4 bases at J, with 11 bases between the two ends. CDR3 region: CAWSLGALETQYF. The CDR3 region has the DNA TGTGCCTGGAGTTTGGGGGCTCTAGAGACCCAGTACTTC.

This clonotype came up many times. CDR3 DNA: TGTGCCAGCAGCCTAGCGGGGGGCTACAATGAGCAGTTCTTC. This translates into CASSLAGGYNEQFF. The chain employs TRBV12-3 or TRBV12-4 and TRBJ2-1, with 11 bases aligning to TRBD2. V lost 6 bases and J lost 3; bases outside the gene matches: 1. The CDR3 runs 14 residues.

The chain employs TRBV11-2 and TRBJ1-1; D remains ambiguous. The V gene's germline CDR1 is SGHAT and CDR2 FQNNGV. Trimming removed 5 bases at V and 4 bases at J, with 14 bases between. This CDR3 is 14 amino acids long. CDR3 amino acids: CASSQLEWGTEAFF. DNA of the CDR3: TGTGCCAGCAGCCAACTAGAGTGGGGCACTGAAGCTTTCTTT.

This clonotype has a handful of counts. The chain employs TRBV7-2 and TRBJ2-3; possibly TRBD2 for D (6 bases). CDR1 is SGHTA and CDR2 is FQGNSA in the germline V gene. Trimming removed 10 bases at V and 3 bases at J, with 14 bases between. The CDR3 loop spans 13 amino acids. CDR3 nucleotide sequence: TGTGCCACCGCCGGGGGATGGACAGATACGCAGTATTTT. It specifies CATAGGWTDTQYF.

In its sample, this clonotype was seen a few times. The V call is TRBV5-5, the J call TRBJ2-5; 8 bases map to TRBD1. V was clipped by 0 bases and J by 4 bases; unmatched bases: 8. The CDR3 extends over 16 amino acids. CDR1 is SGHKS and CDR2 is YYEKEE in the germline V gene (reference sequence). The CDR3 DNA is TGTGCCAGCAGCTTGGGGACAGGGCCCAGTCGAGAGACCCAGTACTTC. This translates into CASSLGTGPSRETQYF.